These T cell receptor beta chains were read from a single sample in a study of T cells in Graves' hyperthyroidism and ophthalmopathy. TCRdb ran MiXCR on the multiplex PCR reads and lists one entry per CDR3 protein. The sample contains fewer than 850,000 distinct CDR3 sequences, around a sixth of which appear only once. Specimen: blood. These receptors were obtained from a man aged 45-65 years with Graves' hyperthyroidism. CDR3s include the opening cysteine and the closing phenylalanine or tryptophan. Fields, in order: CDR3 length, D gene, clone size, J gene, V gene, CDR3 protein, CDR3 DNA. The D gene is left open where the match is weak. The size entry is marked missing in some rows and otherwise reads once, few, many or a size class.

len: 14; d_gene: TRBD2; abundance: .; j_gene: TRBJ2-1; v_gene: TRBV5-1; CDR3aa: CASSLGLARDEQFF; CDR3nt: TGCGCCAGCAGCTTGGGACTAGCGAGAGATGAGCAGTTCTTC
len: 16; d_gene: .; abundance: few; j_gene: TRBJ2-5; v_gene: TRBV24-1; CDR3aa: CATSDPLSGEKETQYF; CDR3nt: TGTGCCACCAGTGATCCCCTATCAGGGGAGAAAGAGACCCAGTACTTC
len: 13; d_gene: .; abundance: .; j_gene: TRBJ1-5; v_gene: TRBV29-1; CDR3aa: CSVSSDFYQPQHF; CDR3nt: TGCAGCGTATCCTCCGATTTTTACCAGCCCCAGCATTTT
len: 13; d_gene: .; abundance: many; j_gene: TRBJ1-3; v_gene: TRBV28; CDR3aa: CASSPGTPNTIYF; CDR3nt: TGTGCCAGCAGTCCCGGGACTCCGAACACCATATATTTT
len: 16; d_gene: .; abundance: many; j_gene: TRBJ2-1; v_gene: TRBV5-1; CDR3aa: CASSPRGRSEGNEQFF; CDR3nt: TGCGCCAGCAGCCCAAGAGGCAGGTCTGAAGGCAATGAGCAGTTCTTC
len: 18; d_gene: .; abundance: many; j_gene: TRBJ1-4; v_gene: TRBV3-1; CDR3aa: CASSQDPPGATTNEKLFF; CDR3nt: TGTGCCAGCAGCCAAGATCCCCCAGGGGCAACGACTAATGAAAAACTGTTTTTT
len: 13; d_gene: TRBD1; abundance: many; j_gene: TRBJ2-5; v_gene: TRBV7-9; CDR3aa: CASSFQGAETQYF; CDR3nt: TGTGCCAGCAGCTTTCAGGGGGCCGAGACCCAGTACTTC
len: 14; d_gene: .; abundance: many; j_gene: TRBJ2-7; v_gene: TRBV3-1; CDR3aa: CASSPTRDSLSQYF; CDR3nt: TGTGCCAGCAGCCCCACCCGGGACTCCTTATCGCAGTACTTC
len: 16; d_gene: TRBD2; abundance: once; j_gene: TRBJ2-1; v_gene: TRBV20-1; CDR3aa: CSARRLAGGSYNEQFF; CDR3nt: TGCAGTGCTAGACGACTAGCGGGGGGGAGTTACAATGAGCAGTTCTTC
len: 15; d_gene: .; abundance: once; j_gene: TRBJ1-2; v_gene: TRBV6-1; CDR3aa: CASSELGMRLSGYTF; CDR3nt: TGTGCCAGCAGTGAATTGGGGATGCGTTTATCCGGCTACACCTTC
len: 14; d_gene: .; abundance: few; j_gene: TRBJ2-7; v_gene: TRBV28; CDR3aa: CASIPPGQGYEQYF; CDR3nt: TGTGCCAGCATACCACCGGGACAAGGCTACGAGCAGTACTTC
len: 15; d_gene: TRBD2; abundance: .; j_gene: TRBJ2-3; v_gene: TRBV19; CDR3aa: CASSKLAQSTDTQYF; CDR3nt: TGTGCCAGTAGTAAACTAGCGCAGAGCACAGATACGCAGTATTTT
len: 12; d_gene: .; abundance: .; j_gene: TRBJ2-7; v_gene: TRBV7-2; CDR3aa: CASSFDPWEQYF; CDR3nt: TGTGCCAGCAGCTTCGATCCCTGGGAGCAGTACTTC
len: 13; d_gene: .; abundance: many; j_gene: TRBJ1-1; v_gene: TRBV28; CDR3aa: CASSLSGVTEAFF; CDR3nt: TGTGCCAGCAGTTTATCTGGGGTTACTGAAGCTTTCTTT
len: 16; d_gene: .; abundance: many; j_gene: TRBJ2-5; v_gene: TRBV11-2; CDR3aa: CASSPKYQGGQETQYF; CDR3nt: TGTGCCAGCAGCCCTAAATACCAGGGTGGCCAAGAGACCCAGTACTTC
len: 14; d_gene: TRBD1; abundance: many; j_gene: TRBJ1-1; v_gene: TRBV6-1; CDR3aa: CASSYGEGASEAFF; CDR3nt: TGTGCCAGCAGTTATGGTGAGGGGGCCTCTGAAGCTTTCTTT
len: 20; d_gene: TRBD1; abundance: .; j_gene: TRBJ1-1; v_gene: TRBV7-9; CDR3aa: CASSLSGTGGLFGKVTEAFF; CDR3nt: TGTGCCAGCAGCTTATCTGGGACAGGGGGGTTGTTTGGGAAGGTGACTGAAGCTTTCTTT
len: 15; d_gene: .; abundance: many; j_gene: TRBJ2-7; v_gene: TRBV6-1; CDR3aa: CASSSSPGNPYEQYF; CDR3nt: TGTGCCAGCAGTTCTTCCCCGGGGAACCCCTACGAGCAGTACTTC
len: 13; d_gene: .; abundance: few; j_gene: TRBJ2-3; v_gene: TRBV29-1; CDR3aa: CSAGGGGTDTQYF; CDR3nt: TGCAGCGCTGGTGGGGGTGGGACAGATACGCAGTATTTT
len: 12; d_gene: .; abundance: .; j_gene: TRBJ2-7; v_gene: TRBV6-2/TRBV6-3; CDR3aa: CASSYLGDEQYF; CDR3nt: TGTGCCAGCAGTTACCTTGGGGACGAGCAGTACTTC